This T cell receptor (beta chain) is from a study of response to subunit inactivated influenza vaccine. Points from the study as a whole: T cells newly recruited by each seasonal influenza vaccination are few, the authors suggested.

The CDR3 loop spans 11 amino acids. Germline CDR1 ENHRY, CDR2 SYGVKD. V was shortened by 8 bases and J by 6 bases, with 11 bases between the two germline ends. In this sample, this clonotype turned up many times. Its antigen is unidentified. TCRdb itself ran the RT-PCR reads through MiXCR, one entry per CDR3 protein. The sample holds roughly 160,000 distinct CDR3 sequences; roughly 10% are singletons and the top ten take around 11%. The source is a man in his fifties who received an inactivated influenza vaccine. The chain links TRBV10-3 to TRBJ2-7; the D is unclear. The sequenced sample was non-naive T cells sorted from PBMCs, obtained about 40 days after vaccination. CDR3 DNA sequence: TGTGCCATCCAGTCCAGTAGCGAGCAGTACTTC. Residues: CAIQSSSEQYF.